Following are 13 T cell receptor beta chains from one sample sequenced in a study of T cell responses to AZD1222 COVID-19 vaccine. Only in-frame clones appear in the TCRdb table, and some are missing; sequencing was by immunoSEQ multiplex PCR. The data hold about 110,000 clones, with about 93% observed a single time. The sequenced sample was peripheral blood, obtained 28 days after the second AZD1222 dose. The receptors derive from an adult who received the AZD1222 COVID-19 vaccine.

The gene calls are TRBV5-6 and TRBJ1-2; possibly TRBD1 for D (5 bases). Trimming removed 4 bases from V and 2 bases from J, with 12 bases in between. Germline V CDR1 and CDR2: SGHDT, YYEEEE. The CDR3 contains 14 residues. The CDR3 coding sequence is TGTGCCAGCAGCCTCGGGGGGAAAAACTATGGCTACACCTTC. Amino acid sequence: CASSLGGKNYGYTF. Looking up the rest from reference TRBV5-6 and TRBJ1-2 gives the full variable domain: DAGVTQSPTHLIKTRGQQVTLRCSPKSGHDTVSWYQQALGQGPQFIFQYYEEEERQRGNFPDRFSGHQFPNYSSELNVNALLLGDSALYLCASSLGGKNYGYTFGSGTRLTVV.

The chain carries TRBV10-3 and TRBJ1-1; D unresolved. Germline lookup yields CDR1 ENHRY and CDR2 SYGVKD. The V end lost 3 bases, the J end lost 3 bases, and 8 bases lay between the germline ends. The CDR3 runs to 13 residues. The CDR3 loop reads CAISEAGYTEAFF. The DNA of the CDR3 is TGTGCCATCAGTGAAGCTGGATACACTGAAGCTTTCTTT.

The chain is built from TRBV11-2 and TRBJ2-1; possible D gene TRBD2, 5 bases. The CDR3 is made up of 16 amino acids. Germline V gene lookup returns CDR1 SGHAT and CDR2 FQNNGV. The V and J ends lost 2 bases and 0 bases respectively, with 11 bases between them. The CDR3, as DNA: TGTGCCAGCAGCTTACATCCGGGGAGCTCCTACAATGAGCAGTTCTTC. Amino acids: CASSLHPGSSYNEQFF.

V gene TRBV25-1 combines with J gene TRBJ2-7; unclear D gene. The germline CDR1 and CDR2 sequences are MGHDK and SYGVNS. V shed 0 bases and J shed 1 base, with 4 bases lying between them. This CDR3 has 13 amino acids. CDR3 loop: CASSEYQSYEQYF. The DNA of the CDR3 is TGTGCCAGCAGTGAATATCAGTCCTACGAGCAGTACTTC.

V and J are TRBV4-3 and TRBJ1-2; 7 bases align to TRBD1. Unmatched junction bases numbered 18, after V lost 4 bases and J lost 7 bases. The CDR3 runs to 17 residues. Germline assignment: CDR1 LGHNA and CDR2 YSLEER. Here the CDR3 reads CASSRVTGKAKVRGYTF. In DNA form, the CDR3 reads TGCGCCAGCAGCCGCGTGACAGGGAAGGCGAAAGTTCGTGGCTACACCTTC.

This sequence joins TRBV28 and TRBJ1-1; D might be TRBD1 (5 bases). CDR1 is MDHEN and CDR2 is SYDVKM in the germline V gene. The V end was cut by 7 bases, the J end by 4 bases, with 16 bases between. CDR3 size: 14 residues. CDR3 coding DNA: TGTGCCAGCATCGGGGGGGGAGCAATCACTGAAGCTTTCTTT. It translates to CASIGGGAITEAFF.

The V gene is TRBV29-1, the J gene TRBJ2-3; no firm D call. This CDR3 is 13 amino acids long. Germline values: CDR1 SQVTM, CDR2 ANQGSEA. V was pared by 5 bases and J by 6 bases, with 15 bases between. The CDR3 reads CSVRALSLDTQYF. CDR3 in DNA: TGCAGCGTTAGAGCCTTGTCTTTGGATACGCAGTATTTT.

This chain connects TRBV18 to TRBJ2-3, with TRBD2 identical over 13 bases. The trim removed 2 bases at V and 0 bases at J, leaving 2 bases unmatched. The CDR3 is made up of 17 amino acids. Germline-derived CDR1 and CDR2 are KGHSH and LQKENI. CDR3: CASSPRTSGSSTDTQYF. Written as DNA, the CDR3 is TGTGCCAGCTCACCAAGGACTAGCGGGAGTAGCACAGATACGCAGTATTTT.

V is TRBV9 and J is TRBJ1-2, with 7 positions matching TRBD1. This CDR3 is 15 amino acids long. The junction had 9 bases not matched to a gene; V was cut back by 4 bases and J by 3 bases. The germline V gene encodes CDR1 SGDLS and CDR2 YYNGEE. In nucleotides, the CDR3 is TGTGCCAGCAGCATTTTCCGGGACAGCTACTATGGCTACACCTTC. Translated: CASSIFRDSYYGYTF.

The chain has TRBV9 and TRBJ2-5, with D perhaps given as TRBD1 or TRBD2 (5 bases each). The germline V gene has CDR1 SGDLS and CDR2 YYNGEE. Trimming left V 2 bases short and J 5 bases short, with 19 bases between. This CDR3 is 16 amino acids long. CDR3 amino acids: CASSVRWGGYEETQYF. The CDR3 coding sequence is TGTGCCAGCAGCGTTAGGTGGGGCGGGTATGAGGAGACCCAGTACTTC.

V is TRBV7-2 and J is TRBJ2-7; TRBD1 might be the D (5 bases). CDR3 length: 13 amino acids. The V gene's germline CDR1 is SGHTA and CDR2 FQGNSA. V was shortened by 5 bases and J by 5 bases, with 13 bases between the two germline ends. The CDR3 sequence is CASSPGQGHEQYF. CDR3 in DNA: TGTGCCAGCAGCCCCGGGCAGGGCCACGAGCAGTACTTC.

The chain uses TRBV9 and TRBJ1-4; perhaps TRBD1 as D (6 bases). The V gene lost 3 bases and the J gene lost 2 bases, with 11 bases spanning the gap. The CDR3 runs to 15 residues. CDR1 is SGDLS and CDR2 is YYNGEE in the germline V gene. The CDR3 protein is CASSATQGTNEKLFF. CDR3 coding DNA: TGTGCCAGCAGCGCGACCCAGGGGACTAATGAAAAACTGTTTTTT. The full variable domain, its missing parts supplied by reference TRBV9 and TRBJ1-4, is DSGVTQTPKHLITATGQRVTLRCSPRSGDLSVYWYQQSLDQGLQFLIQYYNGEERAKGNILERFSAQQFPDLHSELNLSSLELGDSALYFCASSATQGTNEKLFFGSGTQLSVL.

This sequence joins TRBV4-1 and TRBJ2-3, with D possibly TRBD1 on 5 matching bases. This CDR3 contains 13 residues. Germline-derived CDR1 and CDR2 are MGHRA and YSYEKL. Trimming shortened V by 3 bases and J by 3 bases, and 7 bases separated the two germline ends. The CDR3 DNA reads TGCGCCAGCAGCCATGACAGAACAGATACGCAGTATTTT. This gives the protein CASSHDRTDTQYF.